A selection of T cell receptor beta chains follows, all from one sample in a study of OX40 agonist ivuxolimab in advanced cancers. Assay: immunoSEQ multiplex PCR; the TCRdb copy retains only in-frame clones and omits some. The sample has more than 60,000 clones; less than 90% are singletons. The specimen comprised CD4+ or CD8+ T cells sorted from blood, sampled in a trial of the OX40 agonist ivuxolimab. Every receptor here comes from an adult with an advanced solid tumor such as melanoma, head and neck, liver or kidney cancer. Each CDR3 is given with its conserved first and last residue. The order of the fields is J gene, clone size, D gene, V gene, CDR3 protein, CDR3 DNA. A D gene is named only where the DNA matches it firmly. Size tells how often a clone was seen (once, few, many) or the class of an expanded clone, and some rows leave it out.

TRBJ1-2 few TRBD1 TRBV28 CASSPPDRRYGYTF TGTGCCAGCAGCCCTCCGGACAGGCGGTATGGCTACACCTTC
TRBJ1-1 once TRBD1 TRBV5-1 CASSLVGTGGQGNTEAFF TGCGCCAGCAGCTTGGTTGGGACAGGGGGGCAAGGGAACACTGAAGCTTTCTTT
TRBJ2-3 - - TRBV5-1 CASSLVREGTDTQYF TGCGCCAGCAGCTTGGTTCGGGAAGGCACAGATACGCAGTATTTT
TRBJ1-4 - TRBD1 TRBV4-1 CASSSTGFPNEKLFF TGCGCCAGCAGCTCGACAGGGTTCCCTAATGAAAAACTGTTTTTT
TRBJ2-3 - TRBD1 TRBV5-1 CASSQDRAMTDTQYF TGCGCCAGCAGCCAGGACAGGGCAATGACAGATACGCAGTATTTT
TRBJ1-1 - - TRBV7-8 CASSLGTRGQHMNTEAFF TGTGCCAGCAGCTTAGGGACCCGAGGACAGCACATGAACACTGAAGCTTTCTTT
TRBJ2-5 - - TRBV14 CASSRFKETQYF TGTGCCAGCAGCCGTTTCAAAGAGACCCAGTACTTC
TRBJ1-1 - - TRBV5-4 CASSLVDSPEAFF TGTGCCAGCAGCTTGGTGGACAGTCCTGAAGCTTTCTTT
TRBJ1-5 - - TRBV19 CASMRQNYGQPQHF TGTGCCAGTATGAGACAGAATTACGGTCAGCCCCAGCATTTT
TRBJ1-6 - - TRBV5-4 CASSLWGNGVNSPLHF TGTGCCAGCAGCTTGTGGGGGAACGGGGTGAATTCACCCCTCCACTTT
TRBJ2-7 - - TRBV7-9 CASSLGTADEQYF TGTGCCAGCAGCTTGGGGACGGCGGACGAGCAGTACTTC
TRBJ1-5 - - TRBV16 CASSHRQFNQPQHF TGTGCCAGCAGCCATCGACAGTTCAATCAGCCCCAGCATTTT
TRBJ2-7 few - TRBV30 CAWGKGTFEQYF TGTGCCTGGGGTAAGGGGACATTCGAGCAGTACTTC
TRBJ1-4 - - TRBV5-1 CASSLGSGEKLFF TGCGCCAGCAGCTTGGGATCGGGGGAAAAACTGTTTTTT
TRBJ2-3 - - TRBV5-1 CASSLMDLDTQYF TGCGCCAGCAGCTTGATGGACCTCGATACGCAGTATTTT
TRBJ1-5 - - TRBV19 CASSIGPEQPQHF TGTGCCAGTAGTATAGGCCCGGAGCAGCCCCAGCATTTT
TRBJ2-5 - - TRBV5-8 CASSLYIQETQYF TGTGCCAGCAGCTTGTATATCCAAGAGACCCAGTACTTC
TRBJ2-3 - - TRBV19 CASSTQGGTDTQYF TGTGCCAGTAGTACTCAGGGGGGGACAGATACGCAGTATTTT
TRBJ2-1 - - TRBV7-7 CASSLGQGGYNEQFF TGTGCCAGCAGCTTAGGGCAGGGAGGCTACAATGAGCAGTTCTTC
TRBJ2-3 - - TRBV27 CASSLSQGMGVDTQYF TGTGCCAGCAGTTTATCGCAGGGGATGGGGGTGGATACGCAGTATTTT
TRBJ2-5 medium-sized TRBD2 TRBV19 CASSGEGRETQYF TGTGCCAGTAGTGGGGAGGGTCGCGAGACCCAGTACTTC
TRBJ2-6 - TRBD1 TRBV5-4 CASSLAAGGWAGANVLTF TGTGCCAGCAGCTTGGCGGCAGGGGGCTGGGCTGGGGCCAACGTCCTGACTTTC
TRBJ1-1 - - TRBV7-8 CASSLNRMNTEAFF TGTGCCAGCAGCTTAAACAGGATGAACACTGAAGCTTTCTTT
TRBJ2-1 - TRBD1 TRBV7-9 CASRGQDWNEQFF TGTGCCAGCAGGGGACAGGATTGGAATGAGCAGTTCTTC
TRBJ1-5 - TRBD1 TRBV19 CASSPGQDNQPQHF TGTGCCAGTAGTCCGGGACAGGACAATCAGCCCCAGCATTTT
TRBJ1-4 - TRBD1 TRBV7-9 CASSLPRGTGGYTNEKLFF TGTGCCAGCAGCTTACCCCGCGGGACAGGGGGTTATACTAATGAAAAACTGTTTTTT
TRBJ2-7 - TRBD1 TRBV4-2 CASSLTGTAHEQYF TGTGCCAGCAGCCTTACCGGGACAGCCCACGAGCAGTACTTC
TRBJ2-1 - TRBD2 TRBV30 CAWSVLLGTSVYNEQFF TGTGCCTGGAGTGTACTCTTAGGGACTAGCGTCTACAATGAGCAGTTCTTC
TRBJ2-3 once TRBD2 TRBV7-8 CASSLGGRGIADTQYF TGTGCCAGCAGCTTAGGTGGGAGGGGAATCGCAGATACGCAGTATTTT
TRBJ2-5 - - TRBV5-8 CASSFLGGQETQYF TGTGCCAGCAGCTTCTTGGGCGGTCAAGAGACCCAGTACTTC
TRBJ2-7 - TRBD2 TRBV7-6 CASSLVGVPAGVSSYEQYF TGTGCCAGCAGCTTAGTCGGCGTACCAGCGGGAGTAAGTTCCTACGAGCAGTACTTC
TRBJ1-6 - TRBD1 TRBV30 CAWGKGQQNSPLHF TGTGCCTGGGGGAAGGGACAGCAGAATTCACCCCTCCACTTT
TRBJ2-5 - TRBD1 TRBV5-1 CASSSSDRARETQYF TGCGCCAGCAGCTCCTCGGACAGGGCGCGGGAGACCCAGTACTTC
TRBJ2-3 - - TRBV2 CASSRTLGGANTQYF TGTGCCAGCAGTAGGACTTTGGGTGGGGCGAATACGCAGTATTTT
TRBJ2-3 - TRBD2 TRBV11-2 CASSTGTNAQYF TGTGCCAGCAGCACCGGGACTAACGCGCAGTATTTT
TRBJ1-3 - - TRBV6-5 CASRGVGRDGNTIYF TGTGCCAGCAGGGGGGTCGGCAGGGATGGAAACACCATATATTTT
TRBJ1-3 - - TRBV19 CASSTLGSYSGNTIYF TGTGCCAGTAGTACCCTCGGGTCCTACTCTGGAAACACCATATATTTT
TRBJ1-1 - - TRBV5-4 CASSSGRGYTEAFF TGTGCCAGCAGTTCGGGCCGTGGGTACACTGAAGCTTTCTTT
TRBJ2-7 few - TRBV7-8 CASSSRRLARAYEQYF TGTGCCAGCAGCTCTCGGCGGCTAGCGAGAGCCTACGAGCAGTACTTC
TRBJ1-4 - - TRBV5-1 CASSFGQPNEKLFF TGCGCCAGCAGCTTTGGGCAGCCTAATGAAAAACTGTTTTTT
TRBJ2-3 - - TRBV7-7 CASSPGLDTDTQYF TGTGCCAGCAGCCCAGGGTTGGACACAGATACGCAGTATTTT
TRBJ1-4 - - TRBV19 CASSIAEGVKLFF TGTGCCAGTAGTATAGCAGAGGGGGTGAAACTGTTTTTT
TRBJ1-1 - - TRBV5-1 CASSLPGLEAFF TGCGCCAGCAGCTTACCAGGCTTAGAAGCTTTCTTT
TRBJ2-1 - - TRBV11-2 CASSLVGNEQFF TGTGCCAGCAGCTTAGTCGGCAATGAGCAGTTCTTC
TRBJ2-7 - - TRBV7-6 CASSPGTGTYEQYF TGTGCCAGCAGCCCCGGGACGGGAACCTACGAGCAGTACTTC
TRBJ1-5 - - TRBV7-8 CASSLGSGFDNQPQHF TGTGCCAGCAGCTTAGGGTCGGGGTTTGACAATCAGCCCCAGCATTTT
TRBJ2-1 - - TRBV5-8 CASSWAVAAPSYNEQFF TGTGCCAGCAGCTGGGCGGTAGCGGCTCCCTCCTACAATGAGCAGTTCTTC
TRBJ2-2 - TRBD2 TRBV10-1 CASSALAGDTGELFF TGCGCCAGCAGTGCACTAGCGGGAGACACCGGGGAGCTGTTTTTT
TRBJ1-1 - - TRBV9 CASTRGGRNTEAFF TGTGCCAGCACGCGAGGGGGTAGGAACACTGAAGCTTTCTTT
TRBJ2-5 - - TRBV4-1 CASSQDRKGETQYF TGCGCCAGCAGCCAAGATCGGAAGGGAGAGACCCAGTACTTC
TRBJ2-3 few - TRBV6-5 CASVESLAADTQYF TGTGCCAGCGTCGAGTCACTAGCAGCAGATACGCAGTATTTT
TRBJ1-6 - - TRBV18 CASSALRAADNSPLHF TGTGCCAGCTCAGCTCTTAGGGCAGCGGATAATTCACCCCTCCACTTT